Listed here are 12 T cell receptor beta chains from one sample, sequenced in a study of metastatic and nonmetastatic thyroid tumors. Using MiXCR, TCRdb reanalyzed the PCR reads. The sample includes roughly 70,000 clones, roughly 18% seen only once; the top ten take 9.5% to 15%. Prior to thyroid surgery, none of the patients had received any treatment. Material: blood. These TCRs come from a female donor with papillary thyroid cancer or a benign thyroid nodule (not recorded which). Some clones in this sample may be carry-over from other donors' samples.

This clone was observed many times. CDR3 coding DNA: TGTGCCAGCAGCCAGGGGGCGCAGACTGAAGCTTTCTTT. Protein sequence: CASSQGAQTEAFF. The chain employs TRBV3-1 and TRBJ1-1; weak D call: TRBD1 (6 bases). Trimming took 3 bases from V and 5 from J, leaving 10 bases between them. This CDR3 is built from 13 residues. Germline V gene sequence: CDR1 LGHDT, CDR2 YNNKEL (reference sequence).

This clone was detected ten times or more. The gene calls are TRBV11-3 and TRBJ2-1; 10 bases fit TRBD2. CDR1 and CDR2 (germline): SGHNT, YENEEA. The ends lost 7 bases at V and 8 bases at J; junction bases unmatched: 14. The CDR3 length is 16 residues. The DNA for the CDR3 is TGTGCCAGCACCAAAGGAGGCCTAGCGGGAGAGCATGAGCAGTTCTTC. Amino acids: CASTKGGLAGEHEQFF.

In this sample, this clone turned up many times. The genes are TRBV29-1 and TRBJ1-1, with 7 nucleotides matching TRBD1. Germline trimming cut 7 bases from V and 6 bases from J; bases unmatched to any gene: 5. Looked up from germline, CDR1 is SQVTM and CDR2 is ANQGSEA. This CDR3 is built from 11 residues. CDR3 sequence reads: CSGRQGPEAFF. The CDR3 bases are TGCAGCGGACGACAGGGCCCTGAAGCTTTCTTT.

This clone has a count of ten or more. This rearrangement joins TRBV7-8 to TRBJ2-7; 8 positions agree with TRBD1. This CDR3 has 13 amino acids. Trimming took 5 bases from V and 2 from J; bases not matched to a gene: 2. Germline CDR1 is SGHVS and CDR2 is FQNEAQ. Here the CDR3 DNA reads TGTGCCAGCAGCAAGGACAGGGCCTACGAGCAGTACTTC. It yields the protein CASSKDRAYEQYF.

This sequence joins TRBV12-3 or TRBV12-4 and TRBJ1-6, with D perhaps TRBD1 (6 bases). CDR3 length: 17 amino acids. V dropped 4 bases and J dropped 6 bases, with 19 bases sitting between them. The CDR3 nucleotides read TGTGCCAGCAGTTCTACCCCTTGGGGGCAGGCTAATTCACCCCTCCACTTT. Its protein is CASSSTPWGQANSPLHF.

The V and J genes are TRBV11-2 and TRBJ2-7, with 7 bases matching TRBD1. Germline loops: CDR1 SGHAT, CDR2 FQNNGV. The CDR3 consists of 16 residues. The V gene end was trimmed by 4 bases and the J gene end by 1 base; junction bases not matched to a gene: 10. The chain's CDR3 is CASSYLDRVASYEQYF. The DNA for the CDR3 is TGTGCCAGCAGCTACTTAGACAGGGTAGCGTCCTACGAGCAGTACTTC.

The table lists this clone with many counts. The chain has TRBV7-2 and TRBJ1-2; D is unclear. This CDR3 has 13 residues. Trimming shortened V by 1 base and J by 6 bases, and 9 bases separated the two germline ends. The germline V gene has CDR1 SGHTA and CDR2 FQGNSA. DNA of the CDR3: TGTGCCAGCAGCTTAGAAGGACGGAATGGCTACACCTTC. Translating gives CASSLEGRNGYTF.

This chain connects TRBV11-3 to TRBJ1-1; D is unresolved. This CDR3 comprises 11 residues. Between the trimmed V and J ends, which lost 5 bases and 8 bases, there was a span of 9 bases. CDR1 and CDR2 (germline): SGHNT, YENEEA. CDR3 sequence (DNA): TGTGCCAGCAGCCGCTTACAGGAAGCTTTCTTT. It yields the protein CASSRLQEAFF.

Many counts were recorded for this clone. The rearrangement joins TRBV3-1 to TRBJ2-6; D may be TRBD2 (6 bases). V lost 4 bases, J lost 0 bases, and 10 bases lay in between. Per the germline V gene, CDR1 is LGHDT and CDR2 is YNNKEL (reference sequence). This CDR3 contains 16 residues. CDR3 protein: CASSPGTHSGANVLTF. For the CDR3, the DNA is TGTGCCAGCAGCCCCGGGACTCACTCTGGGGCCAACGTCCTGACTTTC.

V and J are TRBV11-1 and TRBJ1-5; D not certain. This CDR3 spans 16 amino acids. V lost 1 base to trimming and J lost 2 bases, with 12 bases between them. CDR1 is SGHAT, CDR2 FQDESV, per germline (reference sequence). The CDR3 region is CASSLVSQEGNQPQHF. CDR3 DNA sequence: TGTGCCAGCAGCTTAGTCAGTCAGGAGGGCAATCAGCCCCAGCATTTT.

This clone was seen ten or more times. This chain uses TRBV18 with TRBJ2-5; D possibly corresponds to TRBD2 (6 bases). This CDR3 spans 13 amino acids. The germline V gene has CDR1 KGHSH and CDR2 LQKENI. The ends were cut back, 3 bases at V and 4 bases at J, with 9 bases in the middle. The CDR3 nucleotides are TGTGCCAGCTCACCGGGAGGAGGAGAGACCCAGTACTTC. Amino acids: CASSPGGGETQYF.

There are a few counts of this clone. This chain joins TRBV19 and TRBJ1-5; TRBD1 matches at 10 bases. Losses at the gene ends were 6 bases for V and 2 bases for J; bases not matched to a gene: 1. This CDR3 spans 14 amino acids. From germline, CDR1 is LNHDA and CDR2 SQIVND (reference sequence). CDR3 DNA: TGTGCCAGTAGCGGGACAGGGGGCAATCAGCCCCAGCATTTT. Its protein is CASSGTGGNQPQHF.